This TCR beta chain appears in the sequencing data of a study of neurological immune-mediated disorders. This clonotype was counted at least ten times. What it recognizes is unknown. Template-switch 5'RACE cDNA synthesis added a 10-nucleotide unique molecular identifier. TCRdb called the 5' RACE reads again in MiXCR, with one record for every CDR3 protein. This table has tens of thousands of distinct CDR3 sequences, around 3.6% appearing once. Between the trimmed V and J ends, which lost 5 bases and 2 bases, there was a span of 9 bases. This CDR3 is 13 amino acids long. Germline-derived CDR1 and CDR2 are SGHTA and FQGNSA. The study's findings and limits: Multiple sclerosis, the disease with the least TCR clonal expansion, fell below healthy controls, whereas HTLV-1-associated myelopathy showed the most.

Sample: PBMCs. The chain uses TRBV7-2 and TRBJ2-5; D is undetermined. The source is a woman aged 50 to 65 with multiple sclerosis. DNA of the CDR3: TGTGCCAGCAGCCAGGAGATACAAGAGACCCAGTACTTC. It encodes CASSQEIQETQYF.